This T cell receptor (beta chain) was sequenced during a study of T cells in Graves' hyperthyroidism and ophthalmopathy. TCR beta CDR3 regions were amplified from RNA transcripts. A first-round RT-PCR of the TCR CDR3 used the HTBI primer set. Using its own MiXCR run on the multiplex PCR reads, TCRdb lists one record per CDR3 protein. Here the sample spans hundreds of thousands of distinct CDR3 sequences, around 15% being singletons. The CDR3 covers 15 residues. CDR1 is GTSNPN, CDR2 SVGIG, per germline (reference sequence). Unmatched junction bases numbered 6, after V lost 1 base and J lost 6 bases. This clonotype is classed as medium-sized.

V usage is TRBV30 and J usage is TRBJ1-5; 10 positions match TRBD1. The receptor was isolated from a woman aged 18-35 years with Graves' hyperthyroidism. Sample: blood. The CDR3 nucleotides read TGTGCCTGGAGTGGGACAGGGGGGACGGGTCAGCCCCAGCATTTT. It specifies CAWSGTGGTGQPQHF. Based on the CDR3 plus reference TRBV30 and TRBJ1-5, the full variable domain is SQTIHQWPATLVQPVGSPLSLECTVEGTSNPNLYWYRQAAGRGLQLLFYSVGIGQISSEVPQNLSASRPQDRQFILSSKKLLLSDSGFYLCAWSGTGGTGQPQHFGDGTRLSIL.